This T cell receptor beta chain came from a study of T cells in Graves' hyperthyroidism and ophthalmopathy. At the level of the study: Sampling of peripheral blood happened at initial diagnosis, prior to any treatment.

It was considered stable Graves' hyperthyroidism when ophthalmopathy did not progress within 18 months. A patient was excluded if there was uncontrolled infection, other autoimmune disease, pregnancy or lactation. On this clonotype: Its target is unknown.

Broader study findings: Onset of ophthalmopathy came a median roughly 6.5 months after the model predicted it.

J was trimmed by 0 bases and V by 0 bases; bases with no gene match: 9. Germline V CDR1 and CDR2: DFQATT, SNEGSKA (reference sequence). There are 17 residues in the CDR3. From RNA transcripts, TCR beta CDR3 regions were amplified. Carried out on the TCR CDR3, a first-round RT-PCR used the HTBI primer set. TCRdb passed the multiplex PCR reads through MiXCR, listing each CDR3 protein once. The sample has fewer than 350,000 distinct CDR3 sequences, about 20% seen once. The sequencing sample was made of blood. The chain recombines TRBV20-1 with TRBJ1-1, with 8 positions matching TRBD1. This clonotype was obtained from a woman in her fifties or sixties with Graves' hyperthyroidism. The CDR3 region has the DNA TGCAGTGCTAGAGATTACAGGGGGATGGAAATGAACACTGAAGCTTTCTTT. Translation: CSARDYRGMEMNTEAFF.